Each of the 10 T cell receptor beta chains below was sequenced from the same sample in a study of T cells expressing NK-cell markers. TCRdb re-analyzed the 5' RACE reads; it lists each CDR3 protein once, without DNA. There are about 120,000 distinct CDR3 sequences in the sample, with about 18% held by the top ten. Sequenced: blood T cells: a sorted CD56 or NKG2C T cell subset, CD4+ or CD8+ T cells, or bulk PBMC T cells (not recorded which). These receptors were collected from a woman aged 18 to 75 in good health.

V gene TRBV4-1 combines with J gene TRBJ1-5; the TCRdb call, TRBD1, lacks DNA for checking. Germline CDR1 and CDR2: MGHRA and YSYEKL. The CDR3 runs 15 residues. CDR3 loop: CASSHGTGSVQPQHF.

V usage is TRBV27 and J usage is TRBJ2-3; the D call of TRBD2 rests on TCRdb alone, since no DNA is present to check it. The germline gives CDR1 MNHEY, CDR2 SMNVEV (reference sequence). The CDR3 length is 17 residues. The CDR3: CASSLTQLAVSTDTQYF.

V is TRBV7-8 and J is TRBJ2-2. In germline, CDR1 is SGHVS, CDR2 FQNEAQ. The CDR3 has 14 amino acids. CDR3: CASSFYVATGELFF.

The gene calls are TRBV4-1 and TRBJ1-1. The CDR3 length is 13 residues. Germline CDR1 and CDR2: MGHRA and YSYEKL. CDR3 sequence reads: CASSQAGGPEAFF.

The chain uses TRBV30 and TRBJ2-7; TCRdb lists TRBD1, though no DNA is available to test this call. The germline CDR1 and CDR2 sequences are GTSNPN and SVGIG (reference sequence). The length of the CDR3 is 14 residues. This chain's CDR3 is CAWAQGSAAYEQYF.

The gene calls are TRBV6-5 and TRBJ2-6; the D call of TRBD1 rests on TCRdb alone, since no DNA is present to check it. There are 16 residues in the CDR3. Germline CDR1 is MNHEY and CDR2 is SVGAGI. The CDR3 region is CASSYEGESGANVLTF.

The chain is built from TRBV19 and TRBJ1-5; the D gene TCRdb calls, TRBD1, cannot be checked with no DNA. Germline CDR1 reads LNHDA; CDR2 reads SQIVND (reference sequence). The CDR3 has 17 amino acids. The CDR3 loop is CASSPAGVDTSNQPQHF.

This chain connects TRBV12-3 or TRBV12-4 to TRBJ2-4; TCRdb reports TRBD1, a call that lacks DNA to check it against. There are 14 residues in the CDR3. The CDR3 sequence: CASSPGTGQNIQYF.

J is TRBJ2-1 and V is TRBV12-3 or TRBV12-4; TCRdb designates TRBD2, a call that cannot be tested without DNA. This CDR3 has 15 residues. The CDR3 region is CASSLRDFQVDEQFF.

V gene TRBV4-3 combines with J gene TRBJ1-1; the TCRdb D gene call, TRBD1, has no DNA to confirm it. Germline V gives CDR1 LGHNA, CDR2 YSLEER. The CDR3 consists of 15 residues. CDR3 protein: CASSQAGQGSGEAFF.